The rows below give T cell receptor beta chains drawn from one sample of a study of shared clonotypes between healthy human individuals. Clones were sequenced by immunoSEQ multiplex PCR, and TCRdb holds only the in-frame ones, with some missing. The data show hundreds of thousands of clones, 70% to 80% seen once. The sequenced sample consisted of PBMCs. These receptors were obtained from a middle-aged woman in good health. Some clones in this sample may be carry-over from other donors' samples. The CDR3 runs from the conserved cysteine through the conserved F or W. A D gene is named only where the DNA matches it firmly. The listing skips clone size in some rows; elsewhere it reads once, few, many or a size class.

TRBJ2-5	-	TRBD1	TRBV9	TGTGCCAGCAGCCCTTATGGACAGGGAGAGACCCAGTACTTC	CASSPYGQGETQYF
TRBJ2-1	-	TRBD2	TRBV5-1	TGCGCCAGCCACCTATTGATGGGAGGGGAAAATGAGCAGTTCTTC	CASHLLMGGENEQFF
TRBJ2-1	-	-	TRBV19	TGTGCCAGTAGTAAGAGGGACCCATCCTACAATGAGCAGTTCTTC	CASSKRDPSYNEQFF
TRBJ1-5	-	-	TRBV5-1	TGCGCCAGCAGCCCCACCCCGGCAGGGGCTGATCAGCCCCAGCATTTT	CASSPTPAGADQPQHF
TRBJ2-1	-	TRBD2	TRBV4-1	TGCGCCAGCAGCCAAGCTCCCACTAGCGGCTCCTACAATGAGCAGTTCTTC	CASSQAPTSGSYNEQFF
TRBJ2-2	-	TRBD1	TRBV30	TGTGCCTGGACCCAGGGGGCACAGGACACCGGGGAGCTGTTTTTT	CAWTQGAQDTGELFF
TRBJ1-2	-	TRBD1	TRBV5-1	TGCGCCAGCAGAGTGGGGACAGATAAAGGAGGCTACACCTTC	CASRVGTDKGGYTF
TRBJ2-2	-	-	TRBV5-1	TGCGCCAGCAGCTTGGGCGGAAACACCGGGGAGCTGTTTTTT	CASSLGGNTGELFF
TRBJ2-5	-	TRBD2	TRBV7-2	TGTGCCAGCAGCTTGTTCATAGCGGGAGTGCAAGAGACCCAGTACTTC	CASSLFIAGVQETQYF
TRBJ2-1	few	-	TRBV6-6	TGTGCCAGCAGTTCGCGTCAGGGGCAAGTCTACAATGAGCAGTTCTTC	CASSSRQGQVYNEQFF
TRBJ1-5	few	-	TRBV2	TGTGCCAGCAGAGGGGGGGGTAGCAATCAGCCCCAGCATTTT	CASRGGGSNQPQHF
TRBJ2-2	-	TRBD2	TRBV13	TGTGCCAGCAGCCTATACATCGCGGGACTAGCGGGAAATCCCAACACCGGGGAGCTGTTTTTT	CASSLYIAGLAGNPNTGELFF
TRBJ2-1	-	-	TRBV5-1	TGCGCCAGCAGCTCACGTCAGGGAGTCGGCAATGAGCAGTTCTTC	CASSSRQGVGNEQFF
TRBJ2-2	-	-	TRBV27	TGTGCCAGCAGTCGCGACAGGTTAACCGGGGAGCTGTTTTTT	CASSRDRLTGELFF
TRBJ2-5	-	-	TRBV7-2	TGTGCCAGCAGCAAAACGTACCAAGAGACCCAGTACTTC	CASSKTYQETQYF
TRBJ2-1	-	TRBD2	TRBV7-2	TGTGCCAGCAGCTTATTAGTTACTAGCGGGAGGAATGAGCAGTTCTTC	CASSLLVTSGRNEQFF
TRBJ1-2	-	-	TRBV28	TGTGCCAGCAGTACCCTGGACAGCAACTATGGCTACACCTTC	CASSTLDSNYGYTF
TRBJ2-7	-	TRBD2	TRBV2	TGTGCCAGCAGTGCCACTAGCGGGAGGGACTACGAGCAGTACTTC	CASSATSGRDYEQYF
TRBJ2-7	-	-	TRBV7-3	TGTGCCAGCAGCCCAGGGCCCATAGCACCCGTCTTATACTACGAGCAGTACTTC	CASSPGPIAPVLYYEQYF
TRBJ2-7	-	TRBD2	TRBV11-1	TGTGCCAGCAGCAACTATAATGAGGGACTAACCCTCTTC	CASSNYNEGLTLF
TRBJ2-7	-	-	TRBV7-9	TGCGCCAGCAGCCAAGATTGGGGCGTCGAGCAGTACTTC	CASSQDWGVEQYF
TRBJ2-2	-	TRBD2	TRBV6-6	TGTGCCAGCAAACTCAGCGGGGCCGGGGAGCTGTTTTTT	CASKLSGAGELFF
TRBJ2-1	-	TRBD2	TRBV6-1	TGTGCCAGCAGTGCCACTAGCGGGAGTGCCAATGAGCAGTTCTTC	CASSATSGSANEQFF
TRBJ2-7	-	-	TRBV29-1	TGCAGCGTTGAAATGGGGACCTACGAGCAGTACTTC	CSVEMGTYEQYF
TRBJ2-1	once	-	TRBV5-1	TGCGCCAGCAGCCTGGGGGGTCGCGGCTCCTACAATGAGCAGTTCTTC	CASSLGGRGSYNEQFF
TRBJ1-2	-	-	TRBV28	TGTGCCAGCAGTTATCTTAAGGGCTACACCTTC	CASSYLKGYTF
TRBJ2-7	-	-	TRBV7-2	TGTGCCAGCAGCTTAGTGATGGCCACGCAGTACTTC	CASSLVMATQYF
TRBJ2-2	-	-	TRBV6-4	TGTGCCAGCAGTGACGACAGCACCGGGGAGCTGTTTTTT	CASSDDSTGELFF
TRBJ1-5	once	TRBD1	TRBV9	TGTGCCAGCAGCGACGGGACAGGGAGGGGTCAGCCCCAGCATTTT	CASSDGTGRGQPQHF
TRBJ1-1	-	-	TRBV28	TGTGCCAGCAGTTTAGGGCAGCTCCTCGCAGCTTTCTTT	CASSLGQLLAAFF
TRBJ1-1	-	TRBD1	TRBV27	TGTGCCAGCAGTTTAGGTGGGGGACAGCTGAACACTGAAGCTTTCTTT	CASSLGGGQLNTEAFF
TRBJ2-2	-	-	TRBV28	TGTGCCAGCAGAGACCGACCGAACACCGGGGAGCTGTTTTTT	CASRDRPNTGELFF
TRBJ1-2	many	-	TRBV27	TGTGCCAGCAGTTTATGGGGGGAGGGGCGGAGATATGGCTACACCTTC	CASSLWGEGRRYGYTF
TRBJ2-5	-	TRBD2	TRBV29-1	TGCAGCGGAGGGGAGGCGGGGGGGACCCAGTACTTC	CSGGEAGGTQYF
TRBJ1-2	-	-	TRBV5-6	TGTGCCAGCAGCTTTGAAAGGTTCGGGCTCCTACAGAAGGGCTACACCTTC	CASSFERFGLLQKGYTF
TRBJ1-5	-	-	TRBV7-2	TGTGCCAGCAGCTTAGTACTCGGGGGGCCTCAGCCCCAGCATTTT	CASSLVLGGPQPQHF
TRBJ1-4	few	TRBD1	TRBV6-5	TGTGCCAGCAGCATCGGACAGGGAGCGGAAAAACTGTTTTTT	CASSIGQGAEKLFF
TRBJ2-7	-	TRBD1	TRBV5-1	TGCGCCAGCAGCCAGACCGGGACAGGGGCCTCGGTAAGCTCCTACGAGCAGTACTTC	CASSQTGTGASVSSYEQYF
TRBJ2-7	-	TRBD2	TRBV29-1	TGCAGCGTTGTGGGACTAGCGGGAGGTTTCTCCTACGAGCAGTACTTC	CSVVGLAGGFSYEQYF
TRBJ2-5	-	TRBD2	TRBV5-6	TGTGCCAGCAGCTTGGGACTAGCGGGAGAGACCCAGTACTTC	CASSLGLAGETQYF
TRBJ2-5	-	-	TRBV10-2	TGCGCCAGCAGTTATAGGACATCACCGGGGCAAGAGACCCAGTACTTC	CASSYRTSPGQETQYF
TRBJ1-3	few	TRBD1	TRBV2	TGTGCCAGCAGTGAATCGACAGGGTACGGAAACACCATATATTTT	CASSESTGYGNTIYF
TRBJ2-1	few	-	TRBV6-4	TGTGCCAGCAGTCTATCCGGGCCCGGGGGCGATGAGCAGTTCTTC	CASSLSGPGGDEQFF
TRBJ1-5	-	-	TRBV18	TGTGCCAGCTCACCAGGGGGGGCAGGGGCGTATAGCAATCAGCCCCAGCATTTT	CASSPGGAGAYSNQPQHF
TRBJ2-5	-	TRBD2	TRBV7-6	TGTGCCAGCAGCTTAGTGGGCGGGAGGGACCCAATCCAAGAGACCCAGTACTTC	CASSLVGGRDPIQETQYF
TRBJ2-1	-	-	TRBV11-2	TGTGCCAGCAGCTTATCCGGGGGGCTTGGGAATGAGCAGTTCTTC	CASSLSGGLGNEQFF
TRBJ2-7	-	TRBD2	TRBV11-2	TGTGCCAGCAGTTTAGCTACACTAGCGGCTATACCCTCCTACGAGCAGTACTTC	CASSLATLAAIPSYEQYF
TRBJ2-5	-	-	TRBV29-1	TGCAGCGTTTTTTCGGGGTGGGAGACCCAGTACTTC	CSVFSGWETQYF
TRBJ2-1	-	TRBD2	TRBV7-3	TGTGCCAGCAGCTTAAGAGGCGGGAGGGCCCACAATGAGCAGTTCTTC	CASSLRGGRAHNEQFF
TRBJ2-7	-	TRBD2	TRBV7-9	TGTGCCAGCAAAACAGCGGGAGTGGGCGAGCAGTACTTC	CASKTAGVGEQYF
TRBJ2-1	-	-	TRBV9	TGTGCCAGCAGCGTAAAGGGTCTAGCGGAGCAGTTCTTC	CASSVKGLAEQFF
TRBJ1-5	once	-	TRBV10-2	TGCGCCACCGGGGGGAGACAGAGCAATCAGCCCCAGCATTTT	CATGGRQSNQPQHF
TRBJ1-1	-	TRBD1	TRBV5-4	TGTGCCAGCAGCCGGGACAGCCCGGAGGTAGCTTTCTTT	CASSRDSPEVAFF